The 2 T cell receptor beta chains given below trace back to one sample, sequenced in a study of PD-1 blockade in mismatch repair-deficient tumors. Clones were sequenced by immunoSEQ multiplex PCR, and TCRdb holds only the in-frame ones, with some missing. The sample has roughly 50,000 clones, roughly 80% seen once; the top ten hold about 8%. The specimen comprised peripheral blood, sampled about 4.5 months after starting pembrolizumab. The receptor set was obtained from an adult with mismatch repair-deficient cancer.

The V and J genes are TRBV5-8 and TRBJ2-5; D is possibly TRBD1 (8 bases). The CDR3 totals 16 residues. Germline values: CDR1 SGHTS, CDR2 YDEGEE. V lost 3 bases, J lost 7 bases, and 22 bases lay in between. The CDR3 sequence: CASSWGGTGKRGTQYF. DNA for the CDR3: TGTGCCAGCAGCTGGGGAGGGACAGGAAAACGCGGGACCCAGTACTTC.

The chain combines TRBV6-6 with TRBJ1-2; D might be TRBD1 (5 bases). The length of the CDR3 is 16 residues. Germline V gene lookup returns CDR1 MNHNY and CDR2 SVGAGI (reference sequence). The V end lost 6 bases, the J end lost 2 bases, and 19 bases lay between the germline ends. As DNA, the CDR3 is TGTGCCAGCAGATACCCCGGGACGGATACAAACTATGGCTACACCTTC. Residues: CASRYPGTDTNYGYTF.